Listed below are T cell receptor beta chains from one sample, sequenced in a study of PD-1 blockade in mismatch repair-deficient tumors. The repertoire was sequenced with immunoSEQ multiplex PCR; TCRdb's copy has only in-frame clones and lacks some. The sample shows 90,000 to 120,000 clones, about 79% of them seen only once. Sequencing was performed on peripheral blood, taken approximately 8 months after starting pembrolizumab. The receptors stem from an adult with mismatch repair-deficient cancer. CDR3s include the opening cysteine and the closing phenylalanine or tryptophan. D genes are given only for firm matches. Size values are once, few and many counts, or a class for expanded clones, and some rows have none.

clone_size d_call j_call v_call cdr3_aa cdr3_nt
- - TRBJ2-7 TRBV6-6 CASRPQGGDWEQYF TGTGCCAGCAGGCCCCAAGGGGGGGATTGGGAGCAGTACTTC
- - TRBJ2-7 TRBV10-3 CAISEAGGREREQYF TGTGCCATCAGTGAAGCCGGGGGGCGGGAGAGAGAGCAGTACTTC
- - TRBJ2-5 TRBV30 CAWRPGGNQETQYF TGTGCCTGGAGGCCAGGAGGAAACCAAGAGACCCAGTACTTC
few - TRBJ1-1 TRBV30 CAWRRERTEAFF TGTGCCTGGAGACGGGAAAGAACTGAAGCTTTCTTT
- - TRBJ2-7 TRBV10-1 CASSDSHSYEQYF TGCGCCAGCAGTGATTCCCACTCCTACGAGCAGTACTTC
- TRBD1 TRBJ2-1 TRBV9 CASSVGLGTGGINEQFF TGTGCCAGCAGCGTAGGGCTGGGGACAGGGGGCATCAATGAGCAGTTCTTC
- TRBD2 TRBJ2-1 TRBV14 CASSPHLGTSGYNEQFF TGTGCCAGCAGCCCCCACCTTGGGACTAGCGGCTACAATGAGCAGTTCTTC
- - TRBJ2-2 TRBV29-1 CSGGQTNTGELFF TGCAGCGGCGGACAGACGAACACCGGGGAGCTGTTTTTT
many - TRBJ1-2 TRBV28 CASTWQGQHYTF TGTGCCAGCACATGGCAAGGACAGCACTACACCTTC
once - TRBJ2-7 TRBV7-3 CASSEHPPPGEQYF TGTGCCAGCAGCGAACACCCTCCTCCTGGGGAGCAGTACTTC
- TRBD2 TRBJ2-7 TRBV19 CASSKRPGLAGGGAYEQYF TGTGCCAGTAGTAAAAGGCCGGGACTAGCGGGAGGGGGTGCATACGAGCAGTACTTC
- TRBD2 TRBJ2-1 TRBV6-6 CASSASGGSYNEQFF TGTGCCAGCAGTGCTAGCGGGGGCTCCTACAATGAGCAGTTCTTC
- TRBD1 TRBJ2-5 TRBV7-6 CASSSRTGVETQYF TGTGCCAGCAGCTCCCGGACAGGGGTGGAGACCCAGTACTTC
- TRBD1 TRBJ2-5 TRBV6-5 CASSYIPTGRETQYF TGTGCCAGCAGCTATATCCCGACAGGGCGGGAGACCCAGTACTTC
- - TRBJ1-5 TRBV10-3 CAIGEGNQPQHF TGTGCCATCGGAGAGGGAAATCAGCCCCAGCATTTT
- - TRBJ1-1 TRBV27 CASIDHQNTEAFF TGTGCCAGCATTGATCATCAGAACACTGAAGCTTTCTTT
once - TRBJ2-1 TRBV12-1 CASSFRTSGYYEQFF TGTGCCAGCAGCTTTCGGACTAGCGGTTACTATGAGCAGTTCTTC
- - TRBJ2-2 TRBV7-8 CASSLLRPGTGELFF TGTGCCAGCAGCTTACTTCGCCCGGGGACCGGGGAGCTGTTTTTT
- TRBD2 TRBJ2-7 TRBV6-5 CASSYSKRTSGYEQYF TGTGCCAGCAGTTACTCGAAGAGGACTAGCGGGTACGAGCAGTACTTC
- - TRBJ2-3 TRBV7-2 CASSLANGLTDTQYF TGTGCCAGCAGCTTAGCCAACGGCCTCACAGATACGCAGTATTTT
- - TRBJ2-1 TRBV19 CASSIGQALNEQFF TGTGCCAGTAGTATTGGGCAAGCGTTGAATGAGCAGTTCTTC
- - TRBJ2-1 TRBV4-1 CASSQESVQYNEQFF TGCGCCAGCAGCCAAGAATCGGTTCAGTACAATGAGCAGTTCTTC
- - TRBJ1-2 TRBV7-9 CASSATALRGYTF TGTGCCAGCAGCGCGACCGCGCTGAGAGGCTACACCTTC
- - TRBJ1-2 TRBV30 CAWSVGRNYGYTF TGTGCCTGGAGTGTAGGACGGAACTATGGCTACACCTTC
- TRBD1 TRBJ1-5 TRBV27 CASRDRGNQPQHF TGTGCCAGCAGGGACAGGGGGAATCAGCCCCAGCATTTT
few TRBD1 TRBJ2-3 TRBV7-9 CASSVDRGTDTQYF TGTGCCAGCAGCGTAGACAGGGGCACAGATACGCAGTATTTT
- - TRBJ2-7 TRBV5-1 CASSLETAPYEQYF TGCGCCAGCAGCCTCGAGACGGCCCCCTACGAGCAGTACTTC
- TRBD1 TRBJ2-1 TRBV18 CASSSGQGNYNEQFF TGTGCCAGCTCATCGGGACAGGGAAATTACAATGAGCAGTTCTTC
- - TRBJ2-7 TRBV28 CASSGGSTYEQYF TGTGCCAGCAGCGGAGGGTCGACCTACGAGCAGTACTTC
- - TRBJ2-1 TRBV6-5 CASGRWSPSYNEQFF TGTGCCAGCGGCCGTTGGTCCCCGTCCTACAATGAGCAGTTCTTC
- - TRBJ2-7 TRBV5-1 CASSINRYPYEQYF TGCGCCAGCAGCATAAACAGGTACCCCTACGAGCAGTACTTC
many TRBD1 TRBJ1-1 TRBV7-9 CASSKPTGGQANTEAFF TGTGCCAGCAGCAAGCCCACAGGGGGCCAAGCCAACACTGAAGCTTTCTTT
- - TRBJ1-2 TRBV11-2 CASSLGHNARQKGYTF TGTGCCAGCAGCTTAGGACATAACGCGAGACAGAAGGGCTACACCTTC
- - TRBJ2-1 TRBV9 CASSENPSSYNEQFF TGTGCCAGCAGCGAGAACCCTAGCTCCTACAATGAGCAGTTCTTC
- - TRBJ2-1 TRBV6-6 CASSRPPAVNEQFF TGTGCCAGCAGCCGCCCTCCGGCAGTCAATGAGCAGTTCTTC